This T cell receptor (beta chain) was documented in a study of shared T cell receptors in the human thymus. Per the germline V gene, CDR1 is MNHNY and CDR2 is SVGAGI (reference sequence). V lost 5 bases and J lost 11; bases outside the gene matches: 6. The CDR3 has 12 amino acids. Produced via immunoSEQ multiplex PCR; TCRdb's table is partial and in-frame only. The repertoire holds approximately 760,000 clones, 75% to 90% seen once, with 0.008% to 0.011% in the top ten. The same specimen was also included in a second study, on human thymus T cells. That report notes: All donors were healthy Finnish infants who were undergoing corrective surgery to treat congenital heart defects. Thymic resections from corrective heart surgery supplied the tissue. Among unrelated individuals, related research reported thymic repertoires that overlapped highly.

This rearrangement joins TRBV6-6 to TRBJ1-2; 9 nucleotides match TRBD1. Sequencing used thymocytes. The receptor was isolated from a girl in the first two years of life with a congenital heart defect. The CDR3 DNA is TGTGCCAGCAGTCCGGGACAGGGAGTATACACCTTC. It specifies CASSPGQGVYTF.